This TCR beta chain was captured by sequencing in a study of control samples from healthy donors and cancer patients. In germline, CDR1 is LNHDA, CDR2 SQIVND (reference sequence). The V end lost 6 bases, the J end lost 11 bases, and 16 bases lay between the germline ends. The CDR3 length is 12 residues. The method was immunoSEQ multiplex PCR; TCRdb's version includes in-frame clones alone and lacks a portion of them. The sample lists around 51,000 clones, roughly 90% occurring once. V and J are TRBV19 and TRBJ1-2; D is unclear. Specimen: PBMCs. The sequence was obtained from a man over 45 with head and neck cancer. CDR3 protein: CASSGEGRKYTF. CDR3 nucleotide sequence: TGTGCCAGTAGCGGAGAAGGACGGAAGTACACCTTC.